One sample yielded the 27 T cell receptor beta chains listed below, sequenced in a study of graft-versus-host responses after intestinal transplantation. What these receptors recognize is not known. Sequencing used immunoSEQ multiplex PCR; TCRdb keeps in-frame clones, though not all of them. The sample contains about 120,000 clones, about 95% of which appear only once. The source was unstimulated CD8+ T cells sorted from spleen or lymph node cells, collected before intestinal transplant. These receptors were collected from a human donor who received an intestinal transplant.

CDR3 protein: CASSLIRREQYF. The CDR3 bases are TGTGCCAGCAGCTTAATACGCCGAGAGCAGTACTTC. J is TRBJ2-5 and V is TRBV13, with unresolved D. The V gene's germline CDR1 is PRHDT and CDR2 FYEKMQ (reference sequence). V dropped 2 bases and J dropped 11 bases, with 12 bases sitting between them. This CDR3 spans 12 amino acids.

This chain connects TRBV2 to TRBJ1-2; perhaps TRBD1 as D (5 bases). Trimming stripped 3 bases from V and 4 bases from J, with 15 bases between. Germline CDR1 is SNHLY and CDR2 is FYNNEI. The CDR3 runs 15 residues. The CDR3 nucleotides are TGTGCCAGCAGTGAGAGTCGCGGGCAGGGCTATGGCTACACCTTC. Translation gives CASSESRGQGYGYTF.

V usage is TRBV6-5 and J usage is TRBJ1-4, with a weak D call TRBD1 (5 bases). Germline CDR1 is MNHEY and CDR2 is SVGAGI. The CDR3 totals 15 residues. The V end lost 3 bases, the J end lost 7 bases, and 15 bases lay between the germline ends. CDR3 DNA sequence: TGTGCCAGCAGTTATTACGGGGGGAGTGGTGAAAAACTGTTTTTT. Translation: CASSYYGGSGEKLFF.

The gene calls are TRBV20-1 and TRBJ2-7; D unresolved. Trimming cost V 3 bases and J 10 bases, with 10 bases left between them. This CDR3 is built from 10 residues. Germline assignment: CDR1 DFQATT and CDR2 SNEGSKA (reference sequence). The CDR3 region has the DNA TGCAGTGCTAGGAAGTTCGAACAGTACTTC. Its protein is CSARKFEQYF.

This clone was detected once. The junction does not match germline at one end; this may be a read error. The V and J genes are TRBV30 and TRBJ1-2, with TRBD1 as a possible D gene (5 bases). The V gene's germline CDR1 is GTSNPN and CDR2 SVGIG (reference sequence). The CDR3 has 10 residues. The DNA of the CDR3 is TGTGCCTGGGGGACCCGGACCTCCTTCTTC. Its protein is CAWGTRTSFF.

This chain links TRBV19 with TRBJ1-5, with no clear D. CDR1 LNHDA and CDR2 SQIVND come from the germline V gene (reference sequence). This CDR3 region has 13 residues. V was clipped by 7 bases and J by 0 bases, with 7 bases between them. The CDR3 sequence: CASTADSNQPQHF. CDR3 coding DNA: TGTGCCAGTACGGCGGATAGCAATCAGCCCCAGCATTTT.

This clone came up a few times. J is TRBJ1-3 and V is TRBV7-9, with unresolved D. CDR1 and CDR2 from the germline V gene are SEHNR and FQNEAQ (reference sequence). The CDR3 is 13 residues long. V gave up 5 bases and J gave up 1 base, with 6 bases separating them. The CDR3 loop reads CASSQVSGNTIYF. Written as DNA, the CDR3 is TGTGCCAGCAGCCAAGTTTCTGGAAACACCATATATTTT.

This chain uses TRBV28 with TRBJ1-1; TRBD1 matches at 8 bases. This CDR3 comprises 16 residues. Trimming cost V 5 bases and J 0 bases; bases outside gene matches: 8. Germline V gene sequence: CDR1 MDHEN, CDR2 SYDVKM. The CDR3 region is CASSVSMGQVNTEAFF. CDR3 DNA sequence: TGTGCCAGCAGTGTATCGATGGGACAGGTGAACACTGAAGCTTTCTTT.

This sequence joins TRBV7-9 and TRBJ2-1; the match to TRBD2 covers 8 bases. Germline V gene lookup returns CDR1 SEHNR and CDR2 FQNEAQ (reference sequence). The CDR3 sequence is 16 residues long. The trim removed 2 bases at V and 2 bases at J, leaving 5 bases unmatched. Here the CDR3 DNA reads TGTGCCAGCAGCTTAAGAGCGGGAGAGCCCTACAATGAGCAGTTCTTC. It encodes CASSLRAGEPYNEQFF.

The chain recombines TRBV11-2 with TRBJ2-1; 15 positions match TRBD2. The V gene end was trimmed by 3 bases and the J gene end by 3 bases; junction bases not matched to a gene: 6. Germline CDR1 is SGHAT and CDR2 is FQNNGV. The CDR3 is made up of 18 amino acids. CDR3 coding DNA: TGTGCCAGCAGCTTCTGGACTAGCGGGAGGGGTGACTACAATGAGCAGTTCTTC. It codes for CASSFWTSGRGDYNEQFF.

This clone was seen just once. This sequence joins TRBV28 and TRBJ1-2; TRBD1 matches 7 bases. The CDR3 is 11 residues long. V gave up 5 bases and J gave up 11 bases; unmatched junction bases: 5. The germline V gene encodes CDR1 MDHEN and CDR2 SYDVKM. CDR3 nucleotide sequence: TGTGCCAGCAGTCCCGGGACAGAGTACACCTTC. Its protein is CASSPGTEYTF.

The chain combines TRBV2 with TRBJ2-7, with 7 bases fitting TRBD1. Trimming at V came to 4 bases and at J to 6 bases, leaving 9 bases not matched to a gene. The CDR3 contains 14 residues. Germline V lookup: CDR1 SNHLY, CDR2 FYNNEI. The CDR3 loop is CASSGYRGNIEQYF. DNA for the CDR3: TGTGCCAGCAGTGGATACAGGGGAAATATCGAGCAGTACTTC.

This chain uses TRBV28 with TRBJ2-7; possible D gene TRBD1, 6 bases. V gave up 6 bases and J gave up 5 bases, with 14 bases separating them. There are 13 residues in the CDR3. Germline V CDR1 and CDR2: MDHEN, SYDVKM. The CDR3 DNA reads TGTGCCAGCAGACCCACAGGGCCCAACGAGCAGTACTTC. This gives the protein CASRPTGPNEQYF.

This chain connects TRBV5-3 to TRBJ2-1; maybe TRBD1 (6 bases). TRBV5-3 is given ORF status, its function remaining uncertain. With 4 bases removed from V and 14 bases from J, the gap between germline ends came to 16 bases. The CDR3 consists of 12 residues. The CDR3 spells CARSRTECVEFF. The DNA for the CDR3 is TGTGCCAGAAGCAGGACAGAGTGTGTGGAGTTCTTC.

The chain has TRBV4-1 and TRBJ2-1; 10 bases align to TRBD2. The V segment lost 4 bases and the J segment 4 bases; nucleotides outside the gene matches: 4. The germline CDR1 and CDR2 sequences are MGHRA and YSYEKL. This CDR3 spans 15 amino acids. Written as DNA, the CDR3 is TGCGCCAGCAGCCGTACTAGCGGGACATACAATGAGCAGTTCTTC. Translation: CASSRTSGTYNEQFF.

There are a few counts of this clone. It is unclear where the CDR3 begins or ends on the DNA, so no DNA is shown, and the CDR3 is as TCRdb lists it. The rearrangement joins TRBV11-1 to TRBJ2-1; the table's D call, TRBD2, has no DNA check behind it. Per the germline V gene, CDR1 is SGHAT and CDR2 is FQDESV (reference sequence). The CDR3 extends over 14 residues, inclusive of both ends. This CDR3 is CASSPVGSGSGRFF.

The chain employs TRBV19 and TRBJ2-1; D not resolved. The CDR3 runs 14 residues. The V end was cut by 5 bases, the J end by 0 bases, with 8 bases between. Germline values: CDR1 LNHDA, CDR2 SQIVND (reference sequence). The CDR3 spells CASSPSSSYNEQFF. The CDR3 DNA reads TGTGCCAGTAGTCCCAGTTCCTCCTACAATGAGCAGTTCTTC.

About this clone itself: This sample includes further DNA sequences coding for the same CDR3. The V and J genes are TRBV28 and TRBJ1-1; D unclear. Trimming removed 6 bases from V and 1 base from J, with 6 bases in between. This CDR3 is 12 amino acids long. Germline assignment: CDR1 MDHEN and CDR2 SYDVKM. The CDR3 protein is CASSPGNTEAFF. The CDR3 region has the DNA TGTGCCAGCAGCCCGGGGAACACTGAAGCTTTCTTT.

The gene calls are TRBV11-2 and TRBJ2-5; 10 bases agree with TRBD1. The J call may be faulty, since TRBJ2-7 better matches the DNA end. CDR3 length: 14 amino acids. Looked up from germline, CDR1 is SGHAT and CDR2 is FQNNGV. The DNA for the CDR3 is TGTGCCAGCAGCTTCGGGACAGGGGCCTACGAGCAGTACTTC. It encodes CASSFGTGAYEQYF.

This chain uses TRBV28 with TRBJ2-2; D is perhaps TRBD1 (6 bases). CDR1 MDHEN and CDR2 SYDVKM come from the germline V gene. This CDR3 has 14 amino acids. Trimming pared 5 bases from V and 4 bases from J, leaving 11 bases between. The CDR3 loop reads CASSPRTATGELFF. CDR3 nucleotides: TGTGCCAGCAGTCCCCGGACAGCCACCGGGGAGCTGTTTTTT.

The rearrangement joins TRBV6-1 to TRBJ1-5, with D maybe TRBD1 (5 bases). V shed 8 bases and J shed 2 bases, with 10 bases lying between them. This CDR3 region has 13 residues. Germline V gives CDR1 MNHNS, CDR2 SASEGT. Written as DNA, the CDR3 is TGTGCCAGCGGGGGAGGGGGCAATCAGCCCCAGCATTTT. Protein: CASGGGGNQPQHF.

Worth noting for this clone: Compared with germline, one end of the junction differs, possibly owing to a read error. J is TRBJ1-1 and V is TRBV9, with a tentative D call TRBD1 (5 bases). This CDR3 has 14 residues. Germline V gene sequence: CDR1 SGDLS, CDR2 YYNGEE. This CDR3 is CAGSPSGGTTEAFF. CDR3 DNA: TGTGCCGGCAGCCCTAGTGGCGGGACCACTGAAGCTTTCTTT.

The chain recombines TRBV6-5 with TRBJ1-5, with D unresolved. Trimming took 4 bases from V and 2 from J, leaving 9 bases between them. Germline loops: CDR1 MNHEY, CDR2 SVGAGI. CDR3 length: 14 residues. The CDR3 coding sequence is TGTGCCAGCAGTTGGTACCAGGGCAATCAGCCCCAGCATTTT. Translated: CASSWYQGNQPQHF.

V and J are TRBV28 and TRBJ2-7; a weak D match, TRBD1 (5 bases). V was trimmed by 10 bases and J by 2 bases, leaving 18 bases between them. Germline V lookup: CDR1 MDHEN, CDR2 SYDVKM. CDR3 length equals 14 residues. CDR3 residues: CATAHLDSPYEQYF. The CDR3 DNA reads TGTGCCACCGCTCATTTAGACAGCCCCTACGAGCAGTACTTC.

The chain uses TRBV5-1 and TRBJ2-1; D might be TRBD1 (6 bases). Trimming left V 9 bases short and J 4 bases short, with 20 bases between. There are 15 residues in the CDR3. CDR1 and CDR2 (germline): SGHRS, YFSETQ. The DNA for the CDR3 is TGCGCCACCCGTCTTGGACAGCTGTCATACAATGAGCAGTTCTTC. It translates to CATRLGQLSYNEQFF.

This clone was counted once. This rearrangement joins TRBV13 to TRBJ2-1, with 9 nucleotides matching TRBD2. The germline gives CDR1 PRHDT, CDR2 FYEKMQ (reference sequence). With V trimmed by 2 bases and J by 4 bases, 3 bases remained unmatched. This CDR3 has 15 amino acids. The CDR3 DNA is TGTGCCAGCAGCTTAAGTAGCGGGAGTTACAATGAGCAGTTCTTC. Its translation is CASSLSSGSYNEQFF.

V usage is TRBV19 and J usage is TRBJ2-2; D perhaps matches TRBD1 (6 bases). The germline V and J ends were trimmed by 5 bases and 7 bases, with 14 bases remaining between them. Germline loops: CDR1 LNHDA, CDR2 SQIVND (reference sequence). CDR3 size: 14 residues. The CDR3 reads CASSWTDDGGELFF. CDR3 nucleotide sequence: TGTGCCAGTAGTTGGACAGACGATGGCGGGGAGCTGTTTTTT.